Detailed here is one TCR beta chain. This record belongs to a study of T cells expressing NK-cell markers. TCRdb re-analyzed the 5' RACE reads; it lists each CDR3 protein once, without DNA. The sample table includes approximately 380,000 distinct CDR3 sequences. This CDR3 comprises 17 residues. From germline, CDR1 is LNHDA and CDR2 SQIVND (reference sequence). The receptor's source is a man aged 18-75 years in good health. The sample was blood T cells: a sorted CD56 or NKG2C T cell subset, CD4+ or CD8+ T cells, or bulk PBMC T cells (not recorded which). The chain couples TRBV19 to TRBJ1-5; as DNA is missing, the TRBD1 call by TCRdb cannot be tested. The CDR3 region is CASSTDRGTNSNQPQHF. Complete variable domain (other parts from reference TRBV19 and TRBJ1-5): DGGITQSPKYLFRKEGQNVTLSCEQNLNHDAMYWYRQDPGQGLRLIYYSQIVNDFQKGDIAEGYSVSREKKESFPLTVTSAQKNPTAFYLCASSTDRGTNSNQPQHFGDGTRLSIL.